The 12 T cell receptor beta chains reported below all come from one sample, sequenced in a study of shared clonotypes between healthy human individuals. Profiled with immunoSEQ multiplex PCR; TCRdb holds only in-frame clones, not every one. The sample lists around 1.4 million clones; 98% were seen once. What was sequenced was naive CD4+ T cells sorted from blood. Documented subset: CD45RA+ positively selected. These receptors were taken from a man aged 30 to 39 in good health.

This chain connects TRBV19 to TRBJ2-1; 8 bases are a match to TRBD1. CDR3 size: 14 residues. Germline V CDR1 and CDR2: LNHDA, SQIVND (reference sequence). Trimming at V came to 5 bases and at J to 6 bases, leaving 6 bases not matched to a gene. This CDR3 is CASSSRGPFNEQFF. In nucleotides, the CDR3 is TGTGCCAGTAGTTCCAGGGGGCCGTTCAATGAGCAGTTCTTC.

This clone occurred once. The chain uses TRBV2 and TRBJ2-4, with D possibly matching TRBD2 (6 bases). Germline CDR1 and CDR2: SNHLY and FYNNEI. V was trimmed by 6 bases and J by 0 bases, leaving 12 bases between them. This CDR3 region has 15 residues. The CDR3 DNA reads as TGTGCCAGCAGCGGGGACGGGGGAGCCAAAAACATTCAGTACTTC. This codes for CASSGDGGAKNIQYF.

The chain joins TRBV30 to TRBJ1-1; D call uncertain. Trimming cost V 0 bases and J 3 bases, with 14 bases left between them. Per the germline V gene, CDR1 is GTSNPN and CDR2 is SVGIG (reference sequence). CDR3 length equals 15 residues. CDR3 sequence reads: CAWSVRGVTDTEAFF. The CDR3 nucleotides read TGTGCCTGGAGTGTACGCGGGGTAACGGACACTGAAGCTTTCTTT. The variable domain in full, with the rest retrieved from reference TRBV30 and TRBJ1-1, is SQTIHQWPATLVQPVGSPLSLECTVEGTSNPNLYWYRQAAGRGLQLLFYSVGIGQISSEVPQNLSASRPQDRQFILSSKKLLLSDSGFYLCAWSVRGVTDTEAFFGQGTRLTVV.

The CDR3 protein is CASDRGLNTEAFF. As DNA, the CDR3 is TGTGCCAGCGATAGAGGGTTGAACACTGAAGCTTTCTTT. The gene calls are TRBV2 and TRBJ1-1; no definite D call. V was clipped by 8 bases and J by 0 bases, with 10 bases between them. The CDR3 totals 13 residues. Germline lookup yields CDR1 SNHLY and CDR2 FYNNEI.

This chain links TRBV10-3 with TRBJ2-7, with D tentatively TRBD1 (6 bases). This CDR3 comprises 13 residues. V gave up 10 bases and J gave up 2 bases, with 15 bases separating them. Germline loops: CDR1 ENHRY, CDR2 SYGVKD. The CDR3 spells CANSEGVAYEQYF. Written as DNA, the CDR3 is TGTGCCAATTCCGAGGGGGTGGCCTACGAGCAGTACTTC.

The chain is built from TRBV11-2 and TRBJ2-7, with D tentatively TRBD2 (6 bases). V dropped 2 bases and J dropped 7 bases, with 15 bases sitting between them. From germline, CDR1 is SGHAT and CDR2 FQNNGV. This CDR3 has 14 residues. DNA for the CDR3: TGTGCCAGCAGCTTAATCCAGGACTACGGGGAGCAGTACTTC. It is translated as CASSLIQDYGEQYF.

This chain joins TRBV5-1 and TRBJ2-7; either TRBD1 or TRBD2 may fit D (5 bases each). The germline V gene has CDR1 SGHRS and CDR2 YFSETQ. CDR3 length: 15 amino acids. Trimming cost V 4 bases and J 1 base, with 15 bases left between them. Here the CDR3 reads CASSKTGTVSYEQYF. The DNA of the CDR3 is TGCGCCAGCAGCAAGACCGGGACGGTATCCTACGAGCAGTACTTC.

The V call is TRBV18, the J call TRBJ2-7; D remains ambiguous. The V gene's germline CDR1 is KGHSH and CDR2 LQKENI. The CDR3 runs to 14 residues. Trimming pared 3 bases from V and 3 bases from J, leaving 12 bases between. The CDR3: CASSPAGRRYEQYF. CDR3 bases: TGTGCCAGCTCACCCGCCGGACGGCGCTACGAGCAGTACTTC.

The chain carries TRBV5-1 and TRBJ1-2; D is perhaps TRBD1 (5 bases). This CDR3 is built from 14 residues. CDR1 and CDR2 from the germline V gene are SGHRS and YFSETQ. V shed 4 bases and J shed 3 bases, with 13 bases lying between them. CDR3: CASSMGGVDYGYTF. CDR3 DNA sequence: TGCGCCAGCAGCATGGGAGGGGTGGACTATGGCTACACCTTC.

This clone was seen a single time. The chain links TRBV19 to TRBJ2-7; tentative D call: TRBD2 (6 bases). Germline CDR1 is LNHDA and CDR2 is SQIVND (reference sequence). This CDR3 is built from 14 residues. Trimming removed 6 bases from V and 1 base from J, with 13 bases in between. The CDR3 here is CASRDSGRSYEQYF. The CDR3 DNA reads TGTGCCAGTAGAGATAGCGGTAGGTCCTACGAGCAGTACTTC.

The chain couples TRBV27 to TRBJ2-1; no firm D call. Trimming stripped 6 bases from V and 4 bases from J, with 10 bases between. The CDR3 contains 13 residues. Germline V gene data show CDR1 as MNHEY and CDR2 as SMNVEV (reference sequence). The CDR3: CASRGRVYNEQFF. The CDR3 DNA is TGTGCCAGCAGGGGCCGGGTGTACAATGAGCAGTTCTTC.

The chain joins TRBV21-1 to TRBJ2-6; the D call in the table, TRBD2, was not verified against the DNA. TRBV21-1 is labeled a pseudogene. This CDR3 has 17 amino acids. The CDR3 coding sequence is TGTGCCAGCAGCAAAAGCCTTAGAAACTCTGGGGCCAACGTCCTGACTTTC. This encodes CASSKSLRNSGANVLTF.